This TCR beta chain is from a study of blood T cells in healthy people across ages (dated by TCRdb to between 2015 and 2016). Study-wide context: Template switching captured roughly one uniquely barcoded TCR beta cDNA molecule per two T cells in model experiments. The study measured age-related changes in TCR beta repertoire diversity using deep sequencing normalized with unique cDNA molecular identifiers. The donors were divided into four age groups: young (average 16 years), middle-aged (about 40), aged (about 56) and long-lived (around 80). Donors of different ages were randomly distributed across sequencing lanes to avoid experimental bias. The study analyzed two additional independent replicas of 1 million unique cDNA reads from the same blood draw for two donors, one aged 18 to 29 and one aged 80 or older.

V lost 2 bases and J lost 6 bases, and the count of bases not matched to a germline gene is 5. The CDR3 numbers 14 residues from cysteine through phenylalanine. The DNA shown is the 42-base CDR3, in frame from base 1. Reading the germline V gene (reference sequence) gives CDR1 SEHNR and CDR2 FQNEAQ. This clonotype was detected a few times. What this receptor recognizes is not known. No quality values exist for individual bases; no much larger clone is one base distant. Libraries were made using 5' RACE. The run used an Illumina HiSeq 2500. A second 7 to 11 cycle PCR used a sample-barcoded 5' primer and a J-beta primer mix. Each TCR beta cDNA molecule received a unique molecular identifier from a template-switch 5' adaptor carrying 12 random nucleotides. Each sample yielded at least 2.5 million CDR3-containing paired-end reads. The Mint cDNA synthesis kit, primed by a TRBC-specific oligonucleotide, was used to synthesize first-strand cDNA from all RNA. Following uracil-DNA glycosylase treatment, a first 18-cycle PCR with universal primers M1SS and BC2_uni_R was performed on all cDNA. The original pipeline was this. For normalization, 1 million high-quality reads, each with a distinct molecular identifier, were randomly selected from each sample. Reads with shared molecular identifiers were discarded instead of being binned into consensus sequences. CDR3 identification, clonotype clustering and error correction used MiTCR with a Q25 quality threshold and the strictest error-elimination algorithm. Lower-bound total TCR beta diversity was estimated with a nonparametric unseen species model using Euler transformation. TCRdb cleaned the public reads at Q25 with fastp, built clones with MiXCR and kept in-frame beta chains. Under each unique CDR3 protein, matching rows form one entry showing the most common genes and DNA. The V and J calls and clone size come from TCRdb's table, not from the authors' own analysis. The sample has just under 750,000 distinct CDR3 sequences on record, about a fifth of them singletons. Around a fifth of the sample is held by the ten biggest clonotypes.

The full study reports these points: The long-lived group showed more naive CD4+ T cells, fewer expanded clones and increased TCR diversity than the aged group, suggesting age selection. There was a strong correlation between observed TCR beta diversity and the percentage of naive T cells measured by flow cytometry. Estimates of total diversity from one million sequenced T cells were regarded as lower bounds and underestimates. The CMV infection status of donors was not known, potentially confounding age-related changes in expanded clonotypes. As age increased, observed TCR beta diversity per million T cells dropped in a roughly linear way, and a significant reduction was already evident by age 40. Conclusive comparison of naive and antigen-experienced compartments was prevented by the profiling of bulk unsorted PBMCs.

The roughly 39 donors, aged about 6 to 95 years, were systemically healthy Caucasian individuals from Russia. Each donor gave roughly 9 milliliters of peripheral blood, drawn into EDTA-treated Vacutainer tubes. Ficoll-Paque density-gradient centrifugation was used to isolate PBMCs, with at least 7 million per sample. Trizol reagent was used to extract total RNA from the PBMCs, yielding at least 5.5 micrograms per sample. For every donor, an aliquot of PBMCs went through flow cytometry to measure the percentages of naive CD45RAhigh/CD27high T cells. Sequenced: blood. The clonotype originates from a man between 65 and 85 years old in good health. Here the chain combines TRBV7-9 and TRBJ1-1; 8 central bases correspond to TRBD1. The DNA is TGTGCCAGCAGCTTAACAGGGGGGAGGTCTGAAGCTTTCTTT. Translated, it gives CASSLTGGRSEAFF.